This T cell receptor beta chain comes out of a study of cytomegalovirus exposure and HLA in healthy donors. This clone showed up just once. Its cognate antigen is unknown. This CDR3 has 15 residues. With 3 bases removed from V and 5 bases from J, the gap between germline ends came to 11 bases. From germline, CDR1 is SEHNR and CDR2 FQNEAQ (reference sequence). Study findings and constraints: Cytomegalovirus status was reportedly diagnosed by the classifier with high specificity and sensitivity. Many donors carried some public TCRs, although rarity characterized most TCR sequences.

The method was immunoSEQ multiplex PCR; TCRdb's version includes in-frame clones alone and lacks a portion of them. The top ten clones hold under 25% of a sample with about 150,000 clones, approximately 86% of them seen once. The J gene is TRBJ1-6, the V gene TRBV7-9; D might be TRBD1 (5 bases). This clonotype originated in a man younger than 35 in good health and CMV-seropositive. The material sequenced was PBMCs. For the CDR3, the DNA is TGTGCCAGCAGCTTTAAGGACACGAATAATTCACCCCTCCACTTT. Residues: CASSFKDTNNSPLHF. Complete variable domain (other parts from reference TRBV7-9 and TRBJ1-6): DTGVSQNPRHKITKRGQNVTFRCDPISEHNRLYWYRQTLGQGPEFLTYFQNEAQLEKSRLLSDRFSAERPKGSFSTLEIQRTEQGDSAMYLCASSFKDTNNSPLHFGNGTRLTVT.